The 26 T cell receptor beta chains reported below all come from one sample, sequenced in a study of post-analysis software for immune sequencing data (dated by TCRdb to the mid-2010s). For these TCRs, the target antigens are not known. Overall results and qualifications from the work: Significantly higher frequencies in patients than in controls were found for a few TRBV segments, including TRBV5-6, TRBV5-1 and TRBV20-1.

The library was produced with PCR. Sequencing was carried out with an Illumina HiSeq 2500. Unique molecular identifiers were incorporated into TCR beta cDNA libraries to reduce PCR and sequencing biases. TCRdb reran the public reads through fastp at Q25 and MiXCR, keeping productive beta chains. A single entry per CDR3 protein holds the most common genes and DNA from its merged rows. A total of 350,000 to 500,000 distinct CDR3 sequences appear in this sample, approximately 37% of them only once. The top ten hold around 8% of the sample. Sequenced input: blood. These receptors originate from a girl aged 2 to 10 with multiple sclerosis.

This clonotype was detected only once. The chain uses TRBV7-6 and TRBJ2-4; possibly TRBD1 for D (5 bases). The DNA end is more similar to TRBJ2-5, so the J call may be wrong. Germline CDR1 and CDR2: SGHVS and FNYEAQ. This CDR3 comprises 14 residues. The CDR3 region is CASSSSGNQETQYF. The CDR3, as DNA: TGTGCCAGCAGCTCGTCAGGGAACCAAGAGACCCAGTACTTC.

CDR3 sequence: CSVDLHTDRTDTQYF. As DNA, the CDR3 is TGCAGCGTTGACCTGCACACCGACCGAACAGATACGCAGTATTTT. The chain carries TRBV29-1 and TRBJ2-3; D not certain. V was clipped by 3 bases and J by 3 bases, with 16 bases between them. CDR3 length: 15 residues. CDR1 and CDR2 from the germline V gene are SQVTM and ANQGSEA.

The gene calls are TRBV29-1 and TRBJ2-3; tentatively, D is TRBD1 or TRBD2 (5 bases each). Trimming removed 5 bases at V and 3 bases at J, with 12 bases between. This CDR3 spans 13 amino acids. CDR1 is SQVTM, CDR2 ANQGSEA, per germline. CDR3 region: CSVRRDATDTQYF. CDR3 nucleotide sequence: TGCAGCGTTCGCCGGGACGCGACAGATACGCAGTATTTT.

In this sample, this clonotype turned up a few times. The V gene is TRBV4-1, the J gene TRBJ1-2; D not resolved. The CDR3 spans 15 residues. Germline lookup yields CDR1 MGHRA and CDR2 YSYEKL. V was pared by 0 bases and J by 4 bases, with 12 bases between. CDR3 region: CASSQDIAPFYGYTF. CDR3 sequence (DNA): TGCGCCAGCAGCCAAGATATTGCGCCCTTCTATGGCTACACCTTC.

The chain is built from TRBV24-1 and TRBJ2-1; unclear D gene. This CDR3 is built from 13 residues. Per the germline V gene, CDR1 is KGHDR and CDR2 is SFDVKD. Trimming took off 7 bases at V and 0 bases at J, with 6 bases between the two ends. The CDR3 DNA follows: TGTGCCACCAGGGTGAGCTCCTACAATGAGCAGTTCTTC. Amino acids: CATRVSSYNEQFF.

With respect to this clonotype: One end of the junction varies from germline; a read error may be responsible. The chain carries TRBV6-2 or TRBV6-3 and TRBJ2-7; TRBD2 matches 7 bases. This CDR3 comprises 14 residues. CDR1 is MNHEY, CDR2 SVGEGT, per germline. The CDR3 DNA reads TGTGCCGGAAAAAAAGCGGGAAGCTCCTACGAACAGTACTTC. Amino acids: CAGKKAGSSYEQYF.

V gene TRBV7-3 combines with J gene TRBJ2-5; D gene uncertain. Per germline, CDR1 SGHTA and CDR2 FQGTGA. The length of the CDR3 is 14 residues. V lost 4 bases and J lost 5, with 14 bases in between. The CDR3 coding sequence is TGTGCCAGCAGCTCAGACCCTACCAGGGAGACCCAGTACTTC. This gives the protein CASSSDPTRETQYF.

This clonotype came up a few times. V gene TRBV7-2 combines with J gene TRBJ2-7; possibly TRBD1 for D (5 bases). The CDR3 has 13 residues. The ends were cut back, 3 bases at V and 3 bases at J, with 9 bases in the middle. The V gene's germline CDR1 is SGHTA and CDR2 FQGNSA. CDR3 residues: CASSFGAGYEQYF. The CDR3, as DNA: TGTGCCAGCAGCTTTGGGGCAGGCTACGAGCAGTACTTC.

The chain joins TRBV28 to TRBJ2-7; D gene unclear. Between the trimmed V and J ends, which lost 5 bases and 0 bases, there was a span of 11 bases. Germline V gives CDR1 MDHEN, CDR2 SYDVKM. CDR3 size: 14 residues. The CDR3 region has the DNA TGTGCCAGCAGTCCTATTACAGTCTCCTACGAGCAGTACTTC. This encodes CASSPITVSYEQYF.

This clonotype was detected a few times. This sequence joins TRBV4-3 and TRBJ2-2; no firm D call. With 0 bases removed from V and 2 bases from J, the gap between germline ends came to 7 bases. Germline lookup yields CDR1 LGHNA and CDR2 YSLEER. CDR3 length: 15 residues. The CDR3 sequence is CASSQDRPNTGELFF. CDR3 in DNA: TGCGCCAGCAGCCAAGATCGGCCTAACACCGGGGAGCTGTTTTTT.

The chain employs TRBV20-1 and TRBJ2-5; D unclear. Near its end, the DNA agrees better with TRBJ2-7, so the J call may be wrong. Germline CDR1 reads DFQATT; CDR2 reads SNEGSKA (reference sequence). This CDR3 contains 14 residues. CDR3 bases: TGCAGTGCTAGTGTCCCAGGCCCCAGATACGAGCAGTACTTC. Translating gives CSASVPGPRYEQYF.

This chain uses TRBV20-1 with TRBJ2-7, with 14 bases identical to TRBD2. TRBJ2-4 explains the end of the DNA better; the J call may be wrong. The V gene's germline CDR1 is DFQATT and CDR2 SNEGSKA (reference sequence). The CDR3 loop spans 15 amino acids. The CDR3 DNA follows: TGCAGTGCTAGTCCCGGGACTAGCGGGAGACACATTCAGTACTTC. It codes for CSASPGTSGRHIQYF.

The chain employs TRBV29-1 and TRBJ2-7; D is unclear. Germline V gives CDR1 SQVTM, CDR2 ANQGSEA. The CDR3 sequence is 12 residues long. With 6 bases removed from V and 2 bases from J, the gap between germline ends came to 11 bases. CDR3 in amino acids: CSVWVEAYEQYF. In DNA form, the CDR3 reads TGCAGCGTGTGGGTAGAAGCCTACGAGCAGTACTTC.

This clonotype has a handful of counts. The chain uses TRBV12-3 or TRBV12-4 and TRBJ2-6; D is unresolved. V was cut by 3 bases and J by 4 bases, with 13 bases left in between. The CDR3 runs to 16 residues. Here the CDR3 DNA reads TGTGCCAGCAGTTTGAGGTTCACCTCGGGGGCCAACGTCCTGACTTTC. It yields the protein CASSLRFTSGANVLTF.

V gene TRBV2 combines with J gene TRBJ2-7; possibly TRBD1 or TRBD2 for D (6 bases each). Germline values: CDR1 SNHLY, CDR2 FYNNEI. The CDR3 loop spans 16 amino acids. Trimming cost V 10 bases and J 3 bases, with 25 bases left between them. The CDR3 region is CANSGGGGRRFYEQYF. For the CDR3, the DNA is TGTGCCAATAGCGGTGGGGGCGGCCGGCGTTTCTACGAGCAGTACTTC.

The CDR3 loop is CSARTSDYNEQFF. The CDR3 DNA reads TGCAGTGCTCGGACTAGCGACTACAATGAGCAGTTCTTC. The V and J genes are TRBV20-1 and TRBJ2-1; 9 bases fit TRBD2. CDR3 length: 13 amino acids. After removal of 5 bases from V and 3 bases from J, the junction contained 2 bases not matched to a gene. Germline CDR1 and CDR2: DFQATT and SNEGSKA (reference sequence).

This chain uses TRBV11-2 with TRBJ2-5, with D possibly being TRBD1 (5 bases). The CDR3 runs 14 residues. V was trimmed by 1 base and J by 5 bases, leaving 11 bases between them. Germline assignment: CDR1 SGHAT and CDR2 FQNNGV. The CDR3 DNA reads as TGTGCCAGCAGCTTAGTCCCAGGGTGGGAGACCCAGTACTTC. It encodes CASSLVPGWETQYF.

This rearrangement joins TRBV27 to TRBJ2-3; maybe TRBD2 (6 bases). Germline V CDR1 and CDR2: MNHEY, SMNVEV (reference sequence). Trimming stripped 8 bases from V and 2 bases from J, with 20 bases between. This CDR3 region has 16 residues. CDR3 protein: CASGTLAGLTTDTQYF. As DNA, the CDR3 is TGTGCCAGCGGTACCCTGGCGGGGTTGACCACAGATACGCAGTATTTT.

This chain joins TRBV7-3 and TRBJ2-3; 10 bases fit TRBD2. Germline V CDR1 and CDR2: SGHTA, FQGTGA. J lost 3 bases, V lost 3 bases, and 15 bases had no gene match. The CDR3 extends over 19 amino acids. The CDR3: CASSFTSSGSGGGTDTQYF. CDR3 coding DNA: TGTGCCAGCAGCTTCACATCTAGCGGGAGTGGTGGCGGAACAGATACGCAGTATTTT.

This rearrangement joins TRBV5-6 to TRBJ1-1, with D uncertain. The CDR3 is made up of 13 amino acids. The V gene lost 2 bases and the J gene lost 3 bases, with 8 bases spanning the gap. CDR1 is SGHDT and CDR2 is YYEEEE in the germline V gene. CDR3 bases: TGTGCCAGCAGCTTCGAGTATGACACTGAAGCTTTCTTT. This codes for CASSFEYDTEAFF.

The genes are TRBV27 and TRBJ2-1, with D tentatively TRBD2 (5 bases). There are 14 residues in the CDR3. The V and J ends lost 4 bases and 4 bases respectively, with 11 bases between them. The germline gives CDR1 MNHEY, CDR2 SMNVEV (reference sequence). The CDR3 DNA is TGTGCCAGCAGTTCTTACCGGGGTTACAATGAGCAGTTCTTC. It is translated as CASSSYRGYNEQFF.

This clonotype was picked up a small number of times. The chain recombines TRBV20-1 with TRBJ2-5; possibly TRBD1 for D (5 bases). CDR3 length: 12 residues. Germline-derived CDR1 and CDR2 are DFQATT and SNEGSKA (reference sequence). V shed 6 bases and J shed 1 base, with 9 bases lying between them. This chain's CDR3 is CSAQGAQETQYF. Here the CDR3 DNA reads TGCAGTGCCCAGGGCGCCCAAGAGACCCAGTACTTC.

Here the CDR3 reads CASSLGFGNTEAFF. CDR3 nucleotides: TGTGCCAGCAGTCTCGGGTTCGGGAACACTGAAGCTTTCTTT. V and J are TRBV12-3 or TRBV12-4 and TRBJ1-1; D not certain. The CDR3 totals 14 residues. The V gene lost 5 bases and the J gene lost 1 base, with 11 bases spanning the gap.

A few counts support this clonotype. V is TRBV7-2 and J is TRBJ2-7; TRBD2 agrees at 8 bases. The CDR3 is 15 amino acids. CDR1 and CDR2 from the germline V gene are SGHTA and FQGNSA. Trimming cost V 2 bases and J 2 bases; bases outside gene matches: 5. The CDR3 coding sequence is TGTGCCAGCAGCTTATCCCCGGGGGGGGCCTACGAGCAGTACTTC. Protein: CASSLSPGGAYEQYF.

V is TRBV5-8 and J is TRBJ2-1; 8 bases line up with TRBD1. This CDR3 has 16 amino acids. The V segment lost 4 bases and the J segment 3 bases; nucleotides outside the gene matches: 9. CDR1 and CDR2 from the germline V gene are SGHTS and YDEGEE. CDR3 in DNA: TGTGCCAGCAGCACCTTCAGGGGGCAAAACTACAATGAGCAGTTCTTC. Its translation is CASSTFRGQNYNEQFF.

The gene calls are TRBV7-6 and TRBJ1-5; D gene ambiguous. Per the germline V gene, CDR1 is SGHVS and CDR2 is FNYEAQ. V lost 5 bases to trimming and J lost 0 bases, with 8 bases between them. The CDR3 totals 14 residues. CDR3 sequence: CASSQTASNQPQHF. CDR3 DNA sequence: TGTGCCAGCAGCCAGACGGCTAGCAATCAGCCCCAGCATTTT.